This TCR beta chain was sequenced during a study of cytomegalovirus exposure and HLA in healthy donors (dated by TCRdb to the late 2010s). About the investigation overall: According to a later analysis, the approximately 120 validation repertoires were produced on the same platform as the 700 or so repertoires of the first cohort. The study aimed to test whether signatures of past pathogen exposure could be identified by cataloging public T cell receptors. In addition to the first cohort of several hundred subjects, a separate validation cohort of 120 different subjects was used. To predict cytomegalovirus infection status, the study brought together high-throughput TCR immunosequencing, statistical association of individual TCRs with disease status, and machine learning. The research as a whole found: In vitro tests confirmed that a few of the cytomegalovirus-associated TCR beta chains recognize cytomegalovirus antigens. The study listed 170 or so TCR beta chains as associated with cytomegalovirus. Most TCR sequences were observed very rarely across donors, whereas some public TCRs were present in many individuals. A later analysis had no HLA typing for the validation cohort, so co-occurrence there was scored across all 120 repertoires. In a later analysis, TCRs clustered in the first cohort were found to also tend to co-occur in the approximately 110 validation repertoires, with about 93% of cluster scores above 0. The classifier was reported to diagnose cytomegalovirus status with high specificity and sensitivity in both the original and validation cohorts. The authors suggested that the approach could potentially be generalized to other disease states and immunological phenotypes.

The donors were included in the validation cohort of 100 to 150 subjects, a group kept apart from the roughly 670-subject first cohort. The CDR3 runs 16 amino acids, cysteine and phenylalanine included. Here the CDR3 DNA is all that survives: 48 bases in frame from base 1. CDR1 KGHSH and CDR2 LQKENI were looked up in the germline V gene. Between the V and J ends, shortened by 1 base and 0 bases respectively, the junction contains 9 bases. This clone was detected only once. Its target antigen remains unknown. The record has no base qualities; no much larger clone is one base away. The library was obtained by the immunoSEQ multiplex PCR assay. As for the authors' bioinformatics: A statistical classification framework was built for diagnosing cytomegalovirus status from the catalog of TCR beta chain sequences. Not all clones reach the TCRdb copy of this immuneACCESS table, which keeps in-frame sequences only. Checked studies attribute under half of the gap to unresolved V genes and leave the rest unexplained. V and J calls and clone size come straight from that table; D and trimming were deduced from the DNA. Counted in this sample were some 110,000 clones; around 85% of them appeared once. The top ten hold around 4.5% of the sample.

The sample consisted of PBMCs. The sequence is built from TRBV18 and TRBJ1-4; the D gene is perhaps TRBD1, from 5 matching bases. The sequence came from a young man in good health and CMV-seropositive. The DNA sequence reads TGTGCCAGCTCACCACAAGGGGTAGCAACTAATGAAAAACTGTTTTTT. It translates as CASSPQGVATNEKLFF.